This TCR beta chain was recovered during a study of cytomegalovirus exposure and HLA in healthy donors. Study outcomes and limitations: Generally TCR sequences proved uncommon, though certain public TCRs appeared in numerous donors. Altogether, about 160 TCR beta chains were recorded as cytomegalovirus-associated.

To note about this clone: Antigen unknown.

Profiled with immunoSEQ multiplex PCR; TCRdb holds only in-frame clones, not every one. Of about 190,000 clones in the sample, more than 80% were seen once. CDR3 length: 18 amino acids. With V trimmed by 6 bases and J by 9 bases, 20 bases remained unmatched. Germline assignment: CDR1 SGHAT and CDR2 FQNNGV. This sequence joins TRBV11-2 and TRBJ2-1, with TRBD1 identical over 10 bases. Sample: PBMCs. This receptor was taken from a man between 18 and 29 years old in good health and CMV-seropositive. The CDR3 bases are TGTGCCAGCAGATCGAGGGGGAGGGACAGGGGCTTTCGTGGTGAGCAGTTCTTC. Translating gives CASRSRGRDRGFRGEQFF.